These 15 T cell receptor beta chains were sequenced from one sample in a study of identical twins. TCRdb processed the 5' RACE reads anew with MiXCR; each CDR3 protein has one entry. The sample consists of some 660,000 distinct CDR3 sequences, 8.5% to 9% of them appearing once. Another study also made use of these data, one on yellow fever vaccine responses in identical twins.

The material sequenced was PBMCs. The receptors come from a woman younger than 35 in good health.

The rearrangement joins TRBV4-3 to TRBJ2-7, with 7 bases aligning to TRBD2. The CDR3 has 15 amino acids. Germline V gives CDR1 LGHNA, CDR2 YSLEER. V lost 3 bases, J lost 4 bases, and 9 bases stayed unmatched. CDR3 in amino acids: CASSQTSLSRYEQYF. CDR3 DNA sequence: TGCGCCAGCAGCCAGACTAGCTTGTCCCGATACGAGCAGTACTTC.

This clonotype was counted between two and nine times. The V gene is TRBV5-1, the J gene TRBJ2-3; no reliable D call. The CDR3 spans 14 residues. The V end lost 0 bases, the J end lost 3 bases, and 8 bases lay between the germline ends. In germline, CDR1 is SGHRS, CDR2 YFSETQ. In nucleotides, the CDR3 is TGCGCCAGCAGCTTGGATCGCAGAACAGATACGCAGTATTTT. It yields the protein CASSLDRRTDTQYF.

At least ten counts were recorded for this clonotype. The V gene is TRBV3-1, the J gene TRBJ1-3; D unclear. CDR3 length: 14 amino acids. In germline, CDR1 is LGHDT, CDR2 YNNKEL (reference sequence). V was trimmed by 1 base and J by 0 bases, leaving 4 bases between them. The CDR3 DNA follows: TGTGCCAGCAGCCAAGTCCCCTCTGGAAACACCATATATTTT. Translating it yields CASSQVPSGNTIYF.

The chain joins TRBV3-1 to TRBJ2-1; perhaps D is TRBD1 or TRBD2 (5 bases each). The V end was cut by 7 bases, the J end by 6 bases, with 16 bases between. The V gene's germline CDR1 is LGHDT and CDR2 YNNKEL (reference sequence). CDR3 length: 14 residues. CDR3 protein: CASTHGDHGNEQFF. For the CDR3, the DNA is TGTGCCAGCACCCACGGGGACCATGGCAATGAGCAGTTCTTC.

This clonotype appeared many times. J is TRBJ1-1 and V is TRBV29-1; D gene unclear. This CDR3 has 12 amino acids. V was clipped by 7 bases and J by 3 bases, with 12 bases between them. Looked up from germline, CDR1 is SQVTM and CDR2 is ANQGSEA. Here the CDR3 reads CSGSDDDTEAFF. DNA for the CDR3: TGCAGCGGCTCTGATGACGACACTGAAGCTTTCTTT.

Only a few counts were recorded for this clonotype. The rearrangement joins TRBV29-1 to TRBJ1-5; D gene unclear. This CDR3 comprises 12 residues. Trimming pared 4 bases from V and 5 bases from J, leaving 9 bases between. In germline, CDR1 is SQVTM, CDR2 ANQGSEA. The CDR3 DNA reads TGCAGCGTTGCAGGTTTTGATCAGCCCCAGCATTTT. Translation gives CSVAGFDQPQHF.

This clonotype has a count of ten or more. CDR3: CASSPTGRRYEQYF. CDR3 nucleotides: TGTGCCAGCAGTCCCACAGGGAGGCGCTACGAGCAGTACTTC. The chain combines TRBV12-3 or TRBV12-4 with TRBJ2-7; tentatively, D is TRBD1 or TRBD2 (6 bases each). The germline V and J ends were trimmed by 5 bases and 3 bases, with 14 bases remaining between them. The CDR3 contains 14 residues.

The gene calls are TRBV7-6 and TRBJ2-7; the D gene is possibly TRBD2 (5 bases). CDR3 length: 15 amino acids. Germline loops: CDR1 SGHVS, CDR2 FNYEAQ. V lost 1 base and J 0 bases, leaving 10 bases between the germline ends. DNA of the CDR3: TGTGCCAGCAGCTTAGGAGGGAAACTCTCCTACGAGCAGTACTTC. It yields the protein CASSLGGKLSYEQYF.

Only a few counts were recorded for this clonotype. The CDR3 protein is CASSPPASGGIYNEQFF. Here the CDR3 DNA reads TGTGCCAGCTCACCACCGGCTAGCGGGGGAATCTACAATGAGCAGTTCTTC. The rearrangement uses TRBV18 and TRBJ2-1; TRBD2 matches at 10 bases. The V gene end was trimmed by 0 bases and the J gene end by 3 bases; junction bases not matched to a gene: 5. The CDR3 totals 17 residues. Germline V gives CDR1 KGHSH, CDR2 LQKENI.

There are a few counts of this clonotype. The CDR3, as DNA: TGCAGTGCTGGTCAGGGGGCCTCGAACACTGAAGCTTTCTTT. Amino acid sequence: CSAGQGASNTEAFF. The chain recombines TRBV20-1 with TRBJ1-1, with 8 bases matching TRBD1. Germline loops: CDR1 DFQATT, CDR2 SNEGSKA (reference sequence). This CDR3 region has 14 residues. V was pared by 5 bases and J by 1 base, with 6 bases of the junction left unmatched.

CDR3 amino acids: CSATSGADTDTQYF. The CDR3 DNA follows: TGCAGCGCAACTAGCGGGGCCGACACAGATACGCAGTATTTT. The chain employs TRBV29-1 and TRBJ2-3; 10 bases fit TRBD2. Trimming at V came to 7 bases and at J to 2 bases, leaving 6 bases not matched to a gene. CDR1 and CDR2 (germline): SQVTM, ANQGSEA. The CDR3 spans 14 residues.

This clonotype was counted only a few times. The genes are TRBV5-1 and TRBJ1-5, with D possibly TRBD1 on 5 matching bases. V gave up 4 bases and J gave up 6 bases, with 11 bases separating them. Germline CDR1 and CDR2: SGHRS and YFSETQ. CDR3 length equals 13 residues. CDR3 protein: CASSRVGGQPQHF. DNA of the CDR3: TGCGCCAGCAGCAGGGTGGGGGGTCAGCCCCAGCATTTT.

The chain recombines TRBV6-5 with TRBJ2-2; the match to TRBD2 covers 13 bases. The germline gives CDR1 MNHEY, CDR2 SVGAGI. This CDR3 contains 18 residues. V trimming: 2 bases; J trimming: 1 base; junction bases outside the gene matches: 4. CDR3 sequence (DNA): TGTGCCAGCAGTTACGGGACTAGCGGGATTCAGAACACCGGGGAGCTGTTTTTT. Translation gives CASSYGTSGIQNTGELFF.

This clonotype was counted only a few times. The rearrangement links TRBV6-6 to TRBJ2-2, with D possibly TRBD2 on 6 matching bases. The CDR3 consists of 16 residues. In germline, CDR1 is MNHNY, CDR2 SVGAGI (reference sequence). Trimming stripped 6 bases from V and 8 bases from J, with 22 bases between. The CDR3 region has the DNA TGTGCCAGCAGACCCCAGATCGGGGGAGTATCTGGGGAGCTGTTTTTT. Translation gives CASRPQIGGVSGELFF.

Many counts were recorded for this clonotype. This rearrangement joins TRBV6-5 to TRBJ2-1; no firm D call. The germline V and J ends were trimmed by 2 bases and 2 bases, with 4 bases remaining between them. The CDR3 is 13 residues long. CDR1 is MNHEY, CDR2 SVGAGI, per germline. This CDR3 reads CASSYRAYNEQFF. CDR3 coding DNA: TGTGCCAGCAGTTACCGGGCCTACAATGAGCAGTTCTTC.